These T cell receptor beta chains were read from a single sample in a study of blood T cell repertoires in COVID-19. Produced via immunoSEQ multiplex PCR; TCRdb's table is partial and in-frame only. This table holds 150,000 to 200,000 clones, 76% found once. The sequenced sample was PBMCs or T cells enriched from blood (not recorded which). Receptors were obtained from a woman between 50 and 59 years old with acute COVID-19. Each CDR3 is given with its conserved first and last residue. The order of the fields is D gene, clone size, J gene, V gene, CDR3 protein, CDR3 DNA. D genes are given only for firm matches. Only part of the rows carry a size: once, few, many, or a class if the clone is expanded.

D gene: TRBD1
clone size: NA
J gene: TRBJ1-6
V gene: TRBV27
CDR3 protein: CASRLDRAVSPLHF
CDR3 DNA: TGTGCCAGCAGATTGGACAGGGCGGTTTCACCCCTCCACTTT

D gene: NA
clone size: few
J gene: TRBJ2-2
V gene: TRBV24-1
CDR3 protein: CATNGGPADTGELFF
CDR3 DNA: TGTGCCACCAACGGGGGGCCAGCAGACACCGGGGAGCTGTTTTTT

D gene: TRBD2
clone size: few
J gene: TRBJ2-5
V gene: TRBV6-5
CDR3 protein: CASGRQRGGETQYF
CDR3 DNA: TGTGCCAGTGGACGGCAGCGGGGGGGGGAGACCCAGTACTTC

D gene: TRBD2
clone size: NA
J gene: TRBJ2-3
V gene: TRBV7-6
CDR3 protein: CASSSNGGVATDTQYF
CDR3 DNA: TGTGCCAGCAGCTCAAATGGGGGGGTTGCAACAGATACGCAGTATTTT

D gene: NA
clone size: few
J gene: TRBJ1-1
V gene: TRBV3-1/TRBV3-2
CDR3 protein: CASSQATAEAFF
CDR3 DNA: TGTGCCAGCAGCCAAGCTACAGCTGAAGCTTTCTTT

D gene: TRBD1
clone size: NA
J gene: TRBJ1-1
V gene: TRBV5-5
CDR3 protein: CASSSRPLRTGGVEAFF
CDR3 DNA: TGTGCCAGCAGTTCGCGACCCCTCCGGACAGGGGGCGTTGAAGCTTTCTTT

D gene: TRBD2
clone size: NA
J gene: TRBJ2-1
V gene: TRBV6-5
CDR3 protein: CASSPTSGGVGEQFF
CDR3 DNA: TGTGCCAGCAGCCCGACTAGCGGGGGGGTGGGTGAGCAGTTCTTC

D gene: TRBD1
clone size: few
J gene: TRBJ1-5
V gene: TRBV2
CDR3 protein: CASSGGTGNQPQHF
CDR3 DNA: TGTGCCAGCAGTGGAGGGACAGGCAATCAGCCCCAGCATTTT

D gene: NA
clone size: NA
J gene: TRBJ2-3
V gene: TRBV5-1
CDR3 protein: CASSLARERGTDTQYF
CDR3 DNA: TGCGCCAGCAGCTTGGCACGAGAGAGGGGCACAGATACGCAGTATTTT

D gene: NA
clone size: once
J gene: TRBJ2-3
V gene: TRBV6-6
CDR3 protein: CASSYSTQGSDTQYF
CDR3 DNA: TGTGCCAGCAGTTACTCGACGCAGGGGTCAGATACGCAGTATTTT

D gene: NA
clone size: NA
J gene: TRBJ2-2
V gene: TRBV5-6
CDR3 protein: CASSKDSLYANTGELFF
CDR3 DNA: TGTGCCAGCAGCAAAGACAGCCTCTACGCGAACACCGGGGAGCTGTTTTTT

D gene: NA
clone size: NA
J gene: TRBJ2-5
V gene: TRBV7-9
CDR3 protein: CASSLRPGGVSTETQYF
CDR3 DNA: TGTGCCAGCAGCTTAAGGCCGGGCGGGGTTTCCACAGAGACCCAGTACTTC

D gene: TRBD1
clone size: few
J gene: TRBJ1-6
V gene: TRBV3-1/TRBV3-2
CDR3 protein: CASSHGTVHNSPLHF
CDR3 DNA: TGTGCCAGCAGCCATGGGACAGTCCATAATTCACCCCTCCACTTT

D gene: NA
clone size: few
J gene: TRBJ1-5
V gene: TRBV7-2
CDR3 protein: CASSPALSGIGQPQHF
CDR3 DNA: TGTGCCAGCAGCCCCGCCCTCTCAGGGATCGGCCAGCCCCAGCATTTT

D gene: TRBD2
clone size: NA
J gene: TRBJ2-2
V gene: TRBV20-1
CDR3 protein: CSASDPTLAGGPSGELFF
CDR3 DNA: TGCAGTGCTAGTGACCCCACACTAGCGGGGGGGCCGAGCGGGGAGCTGTTTTTT

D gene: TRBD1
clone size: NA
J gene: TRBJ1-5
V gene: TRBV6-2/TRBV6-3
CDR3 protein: CASSYDGTVRTQHF
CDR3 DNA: TGTGCCAGCAGTTACGACGGGACAGTAAGGACCCAGCATTTT

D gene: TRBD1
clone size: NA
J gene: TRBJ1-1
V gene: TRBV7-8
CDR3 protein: CASSIRDRVTEAFF
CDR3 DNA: TGTGCCAGCAGTATCCGGGACAGGGTCACTGAAGCTTTCTTT

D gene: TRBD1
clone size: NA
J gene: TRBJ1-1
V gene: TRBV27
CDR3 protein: CASLGQPNTEAFF
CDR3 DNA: TGTGCCAGTTTGGGACAGCCGAACACTGAAGCTTTCTTT